This T cell receptor beta chain was observed in a study of CD8 T cells in ankylosing spondylitis (dated 2017 in TCRdb). Notes on the research overall: The study profiled T cell receptor beta repertoires in healthy donors and ankylosing spondylitis patients to find disease-linked TCR variants. Peripheral blood was sampled, and synovial fluid was also collected from ankylosing spondylitis patients. In total, the full study cohort was made up of some 110 healthy donors and more than 20 ankylosing spondylitis patients.

Here is what the overall study found, with its caveats: The disease-linked clones had a CD8+ phenotype and were found at relatively low frequencies in peripheral blood. Some of the motif variants had been reported before in the synovial fluid and blood of reactive arthritis patients, a finding that suggests common disease-initiation mechanisms. The disease-linked clones were reported as significantly enriched in matched synovial fluid samples from ankylosing spondylitis patients. A TCR beta motif made up of about eight highly homologous amino acid variants appeared to be characteristic of blood from ankylosing spondylitis patients.

The cysteine opens and the phenylalanine closes a CDR3 of 17 amino acids. Only the CDR3 DNA is retained, 51 bases long and in frame from the first base. The germline V gene sets CDR1 to MGHRA and CDR2 to YSYEKL. The junction shows trimming of 0 bases on V and 3 bases on J, and the gene matches do not reach 8 bases of it. TCRdb records Illumina HiSeq 2500 as the sequencer. Quantitative 5'-RACE with molecular barcodes was the method used to prepare the TCR beta libraries. Per the source publication's procedure: To identify disease-linked TCR variants, a new computational method was used, one built on a probabilistic model of VDJ rearrangement. Clones were called with MiXCR by TCRdb after fastp trimmed the public reads at Q25, and only in-frame beta chains were retained. When rows share a CDR3 protein, they turn into one entry using the most common DNA and genes. The V and J calls reflect TCRdb's pipeline rather than the authors' work. The sample table shows 200,000 or so distinct CDR3 sequences, and 10% to 15% are seen once. Of the sample, roughly 9.6% falls within the top ten clones.

This clonotype has at least ten counts. No antigen is known for it. Within one base of it there is no much larger clone, and no base qualities were kept. The sequencing input was blood, either unsorted or a sorted T cell fraction (not recorded which). The sequence derives from a female donor with ankylosing spondylitis or in good health (not recorded which). The chain employs TRBV4-1 and TRBJ1-5, with 7 junctional bases fitting TRBD1. The nucleotide sequence reads as follows: TGCGCCAGCAGCCAAGATGCGGGACAGAACTACAATCAGCCCCAGCATTTT. The translation is CASSQDAGQNYNQPQHF.